This T cell receptor beta chain was recorded in a study of beta chain features in type 1 diabetes. Study results and caveats: Moderate yet significant TCRB CDR3 shortening was seen in Type 1 diabetes patients in all four CD4+ subsets.

Details on this clone: The antigen remains undetermined.

Purity exceeding 95% was reached by all sorted populations. Trimming took off 4 bases at V and 5 bases at J, with 5 bases between the two ends. Germline assignment: CDR1 MNHEY and CDR2 SVGAGI. The CDR3 has 12 residues. The entirety of the isolated RNA underwent reverse transcription, so expressed TCRB transcripts were sequenced. Here immunoSEQ multiplex PCR was the method, and the copy in TCRdb shows in-frame clones only, minus some. The sample lists 120,000 to 150,000 clones, around 9.3% occurring once. The rearrangement uses TRBV6-5 and TRBJ2-2; D not resolved. The TCR sequence derives from a man younger than 35 in good health. The sample consisted of naive CD4+ T cells from blood. The CDR3, as DNA: TGTGCCAGCAGTTTCACAACCGGGGAGCTGTTTTTT. Translation gives CASSFTTGELFF.